One TCR beta chain is described in this entry. The entry originates in a study of T-cell reconstitution after alpha-beta-depleted transplantation in children. The TCRbeta library incorporated unique molecular identifiers. TCRdb recomputed calls from the PCR reads with MiXCR, one row per CDR3 protein. The repertoire holds around 440,000 distinct CDR3 sequences, with more than 9% as singletons. CDR1 and CDR2 (germline): SGHDT, YYEEEE. Trimming removed 2 bases from V and 6 bases from J; junction bases left unmatched: 3. The CDR3 runs to 14 residues. This chain joins TRBV5-6 and TRBJ2-7; 12 nucleotides align to TRBD1. The material sequenced was PBMCs, taken before TCRalphabeta/CD19-depleted stem cell transplant. The sequence derives from a child aged 2-15 years with inherited bone marrow failure, due to receive a stem cell transplant. The CDR3 loop is CASSFGTGGAEQYF. The DNA for the CDR3 is TGTGCCAGCAGCTTCGGGACAGGGGGCGCCGAGCAGTACTTC.